Listed here are 20 T cell receptor beta chains from one sample, sequenced in a study of T-cell reconstitution after alpha-beta-depleted transplantation in children (TCRdb year 2016). The treatment or condition label here, explained by the study, means: allogeneic hematopoietic cell transplantation with graft depleted of TCRalphabeta T cells and CD19 B cells. Library prep was done by PCR. Sequencing was performed on an Illumina HiSeq 2500. Molecular barcoding was employed in the preparation of TCR libraries, with unique molecular identifiers being used to normalize TCRbeta repertoire quantification. The public reads were quality trimmed at Q25 with fastp and then assembled into clones with MiXCR by TCRdb, keeping productive beta chains. Every distinct CDR3 protein forms one entry, paired with its most common genes and DNA. Counted in this sample were around 960,000 distinct CDR3 sequences; around 30% of them appeared once. The ten biggest clones cover 28% of the sample.

The input for sequencing was PBMCs, mostly from graft donor cells, taken 360 days after TCRalphabeta/CD19-depleted stem cell transplant. These receptors all stem from a boy under three years old who had a stem cell transplant for SCID, so the T cells may come from the graft donor.

The chain joins TRBV4-1 to TRBJ1-5; the D is unclear. From germline, CDR1 is MGHRA and CDR2 YSYEKL. The V and J ends lost 2 bases and 6 bases respectively, with 8 bases between them. The CDR3 extends over 13 amino acids. The CDR3 sequence is CASSQQAAQPQHF. DNA for the CDR3: TGCGCCAGCAGCCAACAGGCAGCTCAGCCCCAGCATTTT.

The rearrangement links TRBV12-3 or TRBV12-4 to TRBJ1-2, with 11 bases that match TRBD1. V was pared by 6 bases and J by 4 bases, with 13 bases of the junction left unmatched. This CDR3 is built from 17 residues. For the CDR3, the DNA is TGTGCCAGCAGCTCCGGGACAGGGGGTATGTTTAGCTATGGCTACACCTTC. This codes for CASSSGTGGMFSYGYTF.

This chain joins TRBV4-2 and TRBJ2-5, with a possible D match to TRBD2 (7 bases). The V gene's germline CDR1 is LGHNA and CDR2 YNFKEQ. This CDR3 region has 15 residues. V was trimmed by 4 bases and J by 5 bases, leaving 17 bases between them. CDR3 amino acids: CASSPFAGARETQYF. The CDR3 DNA sequence: TGTGCCAGCAGCCCCTTCGCGGGGGCGCGGGAGACCCAGTACTTC.

This clonotype was counted once. The genes are TRBV24-1 and TRBJ1-5; 7 bases are a match to TRBD1. V trimming: 4 bases; J trimming: 5 bases; junction bases outside the gene matches: 4. This CDR3 contains 14 residues. The germline V gene has CDR1 KGHDR and CDR2 SFDVKD. The CDR3 DNA sequence: TGTGCCACCAGTGAGGGGACAGACTATCAGCCCCAGCATTTT. It yields the protein CATSEGTDYQPQHF.

CDR3 in DNA: TGCGCCAGCAGCTCGGAATCTGTTGGAGGAGAGACCCAGTACTTC. It specifies CASSSESVGGETQYF. This chain links TRBV5-1 with TRBJ2-5; the D gene is possibly TRBD2 (5 bases). This CDR3 contains 15 residues. Germline V CDR1 and CDR2: SGHRS, YFSETQ. Trimming took off 3 bases at V and 4 bases at J, with 16 bases between the two ends.

In this sample, this clonotype turned up a few times. The rearrangement links TRBV5-6 to TRBJ2-2; D is ambiguous. The CDR3 is 13 residues long. Germline CDR1 SGHDT, CDR2 YYEEEE. Trimming removed 1 base at V and 9 bases at J, with 10 bases between. In DNA form, the CDR3 reads TGTGCCAGCAGCTTGTTAGGTGGGCGGGAGCTGTTTTTT. Encoded protein: CASSLLGGRELFF.

The V call is TRBV12-3 or TRBV12-4, the J call TRBJ2-2, with D uncertain. V lost 5 bases to trimming and J lost 0 bases, with 7 bases between them. CDR3 length equals 14 residues. The CDR3 DNA follows: TGTGCCAGCAGTCCCAACACGAACACCGGGGAGCTGTTTTTT. As protein: CASSPNTNTGELFF.

Only a few counts were recorded for this clonotype. This CDR3 is CASSFLTSGGDTQYF. CDR3 sequence (DNA): TGCGCCAGCAGCTTCTTGACTAGCGGGGGAGATACGCAGTATTTT. J is TRBJ2-3 and V is TRBV5-1, with 12 bases that match TRBD2. V dropped 2 bases and J dropped 5; count of bases not matched to a gene: 3. Germline-derived CDR1 and CDR2 are SGHRS and YFSETQ. CDR3 size: 15 residues.

V and J are TRBV12-5 and TRBJ2-3; 8 bases are a match to TRBD2. Unmatched junction bases numbered 8, after V lost 7 bases and J lost 2 bases. Germline V gene lookup returns CDR1 LGHNT and CDR2 FRNRAP. The CDR3 sequence is 15 residues long. The CDR3 DNA reads TGTGCTAGTGCTGATAGCGGGACTCTCACAGATACGCAGTATTTT. Translation: CASADSGTLTDTQYF.

This sequence joins TRBV4-2 and TRBJ2-7; D is uncertain. The length of the CDR3 is 13 residues. Germline lookup yields CDR1 LGHNA and CDR2 YNFKEQ. V was trimmed by 2 bases and J by 2 bases, leaving 7 bases between them. CDR3 residues: CASSQTLTYEQYF. The CDR3 DNA reads TGTGCCAGCAGCCAAACCTTAACCTACGAGCAGTACTTC.

The gene calls are TRBV20-1 and TRBJ2-7; D may correspond to TRBD1 or TRBD2 (6 bases each). CDR3 length: 14 amino acids. Trimming left V 5 bases short and J 4 bases short, with 18 bases between. Germline CDR1 DFQATT, CDR2 SNEGSKA (reference sequence). CDR3 sequence reads: CSASTGRYFYEQYF. The CDR3 DNA reads as TGCAGTGCTTCTACAGGGAGGTACTTTTACGAGCAGTACTTC.

This clonotype was observed a handful of times. The chain links TRBV11-2 to TRBJ2-1; the match to TRBD2 covers 8 bases. The CDR3 sequence is 18 residues long. Unmatched junction bases numbered 13, after V lost 4 bases and J lost 2 bases. Germline CDR1 and CDR2: SGHAT and FQNNGV. This CDR3 reads CASSWGRLLAATYNEQFF. CDR3 DNA: TGTGCCAGCAGCTGGGGGCGCTTACTAGCGGCAACCTACAATGAGCAGTTCTTC.

This clonotype was counted a few times. The rearrangement links TRBV5-1 to TRBJ2-7; 7 nucleotides align to TRBD1. Germline trimming cut 0 bases from V and 3 bases from J; bases unmatched to any gene: 9. This CDR3 region has 16 residues. Per germline, CDR1 SGHRS and CDR2 YFSETQ. CDR3 coding DNA: TGCGCCAGCAGCTTGGATCCCGGGACAGACCTCTACGAGCAGTACTTC. Its translation is CASSLDPGTDLYEQYF.

V usage is TRBV7-6 and J usage is TRBJ1-1; D gene uncertain. The ends were cut back, 1 base at V and 4 bases at J, with 13 bases in the middle. From germline, CDR1 is SGHVS and CDR2 FNYEAQ. This CDR3 has 15 residues. CDR3 DNA sequence: TGTGCCAGCAGCTTAGACCACTGGATGAGCACTGAAGCTTTCTTT. This encodes CASSLDHWMSTEAFF. Full variable domain (remainder filled in from reference TRBV7-6 and TRBJ1-1): GAGVSQSPRYKVTKRGQDVALRCDPISGHVSLYWYRQALGQGPEFLTYFNYEAQQDKSGLPNDRFSAERPEGSISTLTIQRTEQRDSAMYRCASSLDHWMSTEAFFGQGTRLTVV.

The chain recombines TRBV6-2 or TRBV6-3 with TRBJ1-5; 7 bases match TRBD1. V dropped 10 bases and J dropped 3; count of bases not matched to a gene: 3. Germline V gene sequence: CDR1 MNHEY, CDR2 SVGEGT. The CDR3 is made up of 12 amino acids. The CDR3 loop reads CATQGHNQPQHF. CDR3 coding DNA: TGTGCCACACAGGGGCACAATCAGCCCCAGCATTTT.

Comment on this clonotype: The conserved closing phenylalanine or tryptophan is absent in this CDR3, likely reflecting a read error. The chain has TRBV5-1 and TRBJ1-1; D might be TRBD1 (6 bases). This CDR3 contains 14 residues. V lost 0 bases and J lost 5, with 11 bases in between. Germline CDR1 and CDR2: SGHRS and YFSETQ. This CDR3 is CASSLVVQGTEAFC. As DNA, the CDR3 is TGCGCCAGCAGCTTGGTTGTCCAGGGGACTGAAGCTTTCTGT.

V is TRBV5-1 and J is TRBJ1-1; D is unresolved. The germline CDR1 and CDR2 sequences are SGHRS and YFSETQ. The CDR3 length is 14 residues. V lost 4 bases and J 1 base, leaving 11 bases between the germline ends. The CDR3 sequence is CASSLQVANTEAFF. CDR3 DNA: TGCGCCAGCAGCCTCCAGGTGGCGAACACTGAAGCTTTCTTT.

The rearrangement links TRBV28 to TRBJ1-5; D is unclear. Per the germline V gene, CDR1 is MDHEN and CDR2 is SYDVKM. CDR3 size: 14 residues. V gave up 6 bases and J gave up 1 base, with 10 bases separating them. CDR3 nucleotide sequence: TGTGCCAGCAGGGAGATTACGAGCAATCAGCCCCAGCATTTT. Protein product: CASREITSNQPQHF.

This clonotype was seen more than once but under ten times. V usage is TRBV5-1 and J usage is TRBJ2-7; possible D gene TRBD1, 6 bases. This CDR3 contains 17 residues. CDR1 is SGHRS and CDR2 is YFSETQ in the germline V gene. Trimming removed 4 bases from V and 2 bases from J, with 22 bases in between. CDR3 protein: CASSPSFVFGDTYEQYF. CDR3 DNA sequence: TGCGCCAGCAGCCCATCGTTTGTGTTCGGGGACACCTACGAGCAGTACTTC.

The CDR3 coding sequence is TGTGCCAGCGAACGACGGCAGAGCATAATTGAGGAGACCCAGTACTTC. Protein: CASERRQSIIEETQYF. The chain recombines TRBV2 with TRBJ2-5; D gene ambiguous. The germline CDR1 and CDR2 sequences are SNHLY and FYNNEI. V was shortened by 8 bases and J by 5 bases, with 24 bases between the two germline ends. This CDR3 is built from 16 residues.